The present T cell receptor (beta chain) was sequenced within a study of T cell repertoires in cytomegalovirus infection. This clonotype was counted many times. Between the trimmed V and J ends, which lost 5 bases and 3 bases, there was a span of 20 bases. The CDR3 sequence is 16 residues long. Germline lookup yields CDR1 LNHNV and CDR2 YYDKDF (reference sequence). TCRdb re-derived calls from the reads in MiXCR, one entry per CDR3 protein. The data show 500,000 to 600,000 distinct CDR3 sequences, approximately 15% seen once. This sequence was found in a human donor in good health (CMV status not recorded). Some clones in this sample may be carry-over from other donors' samples. The chain links TRBV15 to TRBJ2-7; D possibly corresponds to TRBD1 (6 bases). The sequencing input was CD8+ T cells from PBMCs. CDR3 loop: CATSFGGRDGGYEQYF. For the CDR3, the DNA is TGTGCCACCAGCTTTGGGGGCCGGGACGGAGGCTACGAGCAGTACTTC.